The 18 T cell receptor beta chains in this list originate from one sample, sequenced in a study of T cells after yellow fever vaccination (dated by TCRdb to about 2019). The sample's treatment or condition label, decoded: live attenuated yellow fever vaccine strain. The receptor library was made with 5' RACE. The listed sequencing device is Illumina HiSeq 2500. TCRdb reprocessed the public reads (quality trimming at Q25 with fastp, clone calling with MiXCR) and kept in-frame beta chains. Rows are unified per CDR3 protein, each entry keeping the most common DNA and genes. In this sample the table shows around 100,000 distinct CDR3 sequences, roughly 8.9% of which occur a single time. Jointly, the top ten make up about 25% of the sample. The specimen comprised CD8+ T cells sorted from PBMCs, sampled 45 days after the yellow fever booster vaccination. These TCRs come from a man between 25 and 39 years old who received the YFV17D yellow fever vaccine.

This clonotype was detected many times. This rearrangement joins TRBV20-1 to TRBJ1-2; D is unresolved. The V and J ends lost 4 bases and 2 bases respectively, with 8 bases between them. CDR1 is DFQATT and CDR2 is SNEGSKA in the germline V gene (reference sequence). The CDR3 loop spans 12 amino acids. The CDR3 DNA reads as TGCAGTGCTACCGATGGAAACTATGGCTACACCTTC. As protein: CSATDGNYGYTF.

In this sample, this clonotype turned up many times. The chain's CDR3 is CASLGTSGFDEQYF. The CDR3 region has the DNA TGTGCCAGCTTGGGGACTAGCGGGTTCGACGAGCAGTACTTC. The V and J genes are TRBV7-9 and TRBJ2-7, with 12 positions matching TRBD2. CDR3 length: 14 amino acids. The trim removed 8 bases at V and 5 bases at J, leaving 7 bases unmatched. From germline, CDR1 is SEHNR and CDR2 FQNEAQ (reference sequence).

The V gene is TRBV10-2, the J gene TRBJ2-1; D is unresolved. CDR1 WSHSY and CDR2 SAAADI come from the germline V gene. The length of the CDR3 is 16 residues. With 5 bases removed from V and 0 bases from J, the gap between germline ends came to 14 bases. The CDR3 nucleotides read TGCGCCAGCAGTCCCCCGGCGAAAAGCTCCTACAATGAGCAGTTCTTC. Translation: CASSPPAKSSYNEQFF.

This clonotype was observed many times. The rearrangement uses TRBV20-1 and TRBJ2-2; TRBD2 matches 9 bases. This CDR3 comprises 15 residues. Germline loops: CDR1 DFQATT, CDR2 SNEGSKA (reference sequence). Trimming removed 0 bases from V and 5 bases from J; junction bases left unmatched: 4. The CDR3 DNA reads TGCAGTGCTAGAGAGGTAGCGGGAGATACCGGGGAGCTGTTTTTT. This codes for CSAREVAGDTGELFF.

This clonotype showed up many times. The chain is built from TRBV27 and TRBJ1-5; 9 nucleotides agree with TRBD1. Trimming removed 5 bases from V and 4 bases from J; junction bases left unmatched: 6. In germline, CDR1 is MNHEY, CDR2 SMNVEV (reference sequence). CDR3 length: 15 amino acids. CDR3 DNA: TGTGCCAGCAGTACCGGGACAGGGTTGAATCAGCCCCAGCATTTT. Amino acids: CASSTGTGLNQPQHF.

This clonotype occurred many times. The V call is TRBV15, the J call TRBJ1-3; TRBD1 is a possible D gene (5 bases). This CDR3 is built from 14 residues. Germline CDR1 LNHNV, CDR2 YYDKDF (reference sequence). V was shortened by 9 bases and J by 4 bases, with 16 bases between the two germline ends. CDR3 nucleotide sequence: TGTGCCACGGCCGGGGCAGGGAGAGGAAACACCATATATTTT. Translation: CATAGAGRGNTIYF.

Worth noting for this clonotype: Being one base from a much bigger clone, this may be a read error. The V and J genes are TRBV10-1 and TRBJ2-7, with a tentative D call TRBD2 (6 bases). This CDR3 comprises 14 residues. Per the germline V gene, CDR1 is WNHNN and CDR2 is SYGVQD (reference sequence). The V end lost 5 bases, the J end lost 7 bases, and 18 bases lay between the germline ends. CDR3 in DNA: TGCGCCAGCAGTATGGTACTAGCCCTGGGGGAGCAGTACTTC. This sequence encodes CASSMVLALGEQYF.

This clonotype was counted at least ten times. V is TRBV29-1 and J is TRBJ2-7, with D perhaps matching TRBD2 (5 bases). The CDR3 extends over 12 amino acids. Germline V lookup: CDR1 SQVTM, CDR2 ANQGSEA. Trimming stripped 5 bases from V and 0 bases from J, with 8 bases between. CDR3 protein: CSVSGSSYEQYF. The CDR3 coding sequence is TGCAGCGTTAGCGGCAGCTCCTACGAGCAGTACTTC.

This clonotype was seen ten or more times. The chain is built from TRBV10-2 and TRBJ2-3, with 8 bases aligning to TRBD2. Trimming at V came to 7 bases and at J to 8 bases, leaving 14 bases not matched to a gene. CDR1 is WSHSY, CDR2 SAAADI, per germline. This CDR3 is 15 amino acids long. The CDR3 DNA reads TGCGCCAGCAACCCTAGTAGCGGGAATTGGATTACGCAGTATTTT. This sequence encodes CASNPSSGNWITQYF.

This clonotype has a count of ten or more. This rearrangement joins TRBV7-2 to TRBJ2-5; no definite D call. CDR3 size: 15 residues. V was cut by 1 base and J by 1 base, with 10 bases left in between. Germline V CDR1 and CDR2: SGHTA, FQGNSA. CDR3 in amino acids: CASSLVGPVQETQYF. The CDR3 coding sequence is TGTGCCAGCAGCTTAGTAGGGCCAGTCCAAGAGACCCAGTACTTC.

This clonotype was picked up many times. The chain joins TRBV20-1 to TRBJ2-7, with TRBD1 as a possible D gene (6 bases). The CDR3 consists of 13 residues. The germline CDR1 and CDR2 sequences are DFQATT and SNEGSKA (reference sequence). Trimming stripped 6 bases from V and 1 base from J, with 13 bases between. The chain's CDR3 is CSARPGQSYEQYF. The CDR3 DNA reads TGCAGTGCCAGGCCCGGACAGTCCTACGAGCAGTACTTC.

This clonotype showed up just a few times. V and J are TRBV9 and TRBJ2-3; TRBD2 agrees at 13 bases. This CDR3 comprises 16 residues. From germline, CDR1 is SGDLS and CDR2 YYNGEE. Germline trimming cut 2 bases from V and 3 bases from J; bases unmatched to any gene: 3. This CDR3 is CASSVQGLAGTDTQYF. The DNA for the CDR3 is TGTGCCAGCAGCGTCCAGGGACTAGCGGGGACAGATACGCAGTATTTT.

The table lists this clonotype with a few counts. This sequence joins TRBV7-8 and TRBJ1-4; D perhaps matches TRBD1 (5 bases). The CDR3 runs 16 residues. V lost 3 bases, J lost 8 bases, and 19 bases lay in between. Per germline, CDR1 SGHVS and CDR2 FQNEAQ. The CDR3 DNA reads TGTGCCAGCAGCTTGCCCCCGGGGGGGGAGGGCGAAAAACTGTTTTTT. Its protein product is CASSLPPGGEGEKLFF.

This clonotype was seen ten or more times. This chain joins TRBV10-3 and TRBJ2-1; D is uncertain. Trimming pared 3 bases from V and 6 bases from J, leaving 6 bases between. Germline-derived CDR1 and CDR2 are ENHRY and SYGVKD. The CDR3 spans 12 residues. Written as DNA, the CDR3 is TGTGCCATCAGTGAAATGGTCAATGAGCAGTTCTTC. As protein: CAISEMVNEQFF.

This clonotype has only one observation. The rearrangement uses TRBV7-2 and TRBJ2-5; 7 bases match TRBD1. After removal of 8 bases from V and 2 bases from J, the junction contained 5 bases not matched to a gene. The length of the CDR3 is 13 residues. The germline gives CDR1 SGHTA, CDR2 FQGNSA. The CDR3: CASHGQVQETQYF. The CDR3 nucleotides read TGTGCCAGCCACGGACAGGTTCAAGAGACCCAGTACTTC.

The rearrangement joins TRBV7-9 to TRBJ2-7; D is ambiguous. Trimming took 1 base from V and 6 from J, leaving 7 bases between them. CDR1 is SEHNR, CDR2 FQNEAQ, per germline (reference sequence). This CDR3 comprises 12 residues. The CDR3 sequence is CASSLGGTEQYF. CDR3 nucleotides: TGTGCCAGCAGCTTAGGCGGCACCGAGCAGTACTTC.

This clonotype occurred many times. The J gene is TRBJ1-5, the V gene TRBV6-5; D remains unclear. This CDR3 region has 13 residues. Deletions cut 2 bases from V and 1 base from J, with 3 bases between. Germline lookup yields CDR1 MNHEY and CDR2 SVGAGI. This chain's CDR3 is CASSYNSNQPQHF. In DNA form, the CDR3 reads TGTGCCAGCAGTTACAACAGCAATCAGCCCCAGCATTTT.

This clonotype was detected many times. The V call is TRBV28, the J call TRBJ2-1; TRBD2 might be the D (5 bases). V was shortened by 4 bases and J by 6 bases, with 13 bases between the two germline ends. CDR3 length: 14 amino acids. CDR1 is MDHEN, CDR2 SYDVKM, per germline. The CDR3 sequence is CASSWSTDFNEQFF. For the CDR3, the DNA is TGTGCCAGCAGTTGGTCCACGGACTTCAATGAGCAGTTCTTC.